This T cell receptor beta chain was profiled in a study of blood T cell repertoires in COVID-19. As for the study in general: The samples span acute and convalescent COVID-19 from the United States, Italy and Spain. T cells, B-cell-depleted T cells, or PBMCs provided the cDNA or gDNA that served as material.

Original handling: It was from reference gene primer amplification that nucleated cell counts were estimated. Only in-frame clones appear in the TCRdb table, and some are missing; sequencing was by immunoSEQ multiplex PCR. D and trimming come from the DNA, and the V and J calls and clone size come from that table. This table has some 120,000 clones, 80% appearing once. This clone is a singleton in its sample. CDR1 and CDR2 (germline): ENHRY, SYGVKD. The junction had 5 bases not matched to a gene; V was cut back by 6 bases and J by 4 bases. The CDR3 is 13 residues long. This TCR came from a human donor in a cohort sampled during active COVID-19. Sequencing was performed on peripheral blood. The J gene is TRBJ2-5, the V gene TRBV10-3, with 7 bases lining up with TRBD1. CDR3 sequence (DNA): TGTGCCATCAGGCTACAGGGGCGAGAGACCCAGTACTTC. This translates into CAIRLQGRETQYF.